This record looks at one T cell receptor (beta chain) sequence and its context. The sample originates from a study of blood T cell repertoires in COVID-19. For the study at large: There were acute and convalescent COVID-19 samples, and they came from the United States, Italy and Spain.

The V end was cut by 10 bases, the J end by 5 bases, with 21 bases between. There are 16 residues in the CDR3. Germline CDR1 reads WSHSY; CDR2 reads SAAADI. In the authors' workflow: Estimates of nucleated cell counts were drawn from the amplification of reference gene primers. Sequencing was performed with immunoSEQ multiplex PCR; in TCRdb, only in-frame clones are kept and a portion is missing. The DNA gave D and trimming, while V, J and clone size come from that table. Here the sample spans approximately 260,000 clones, about 86% being singletons. The genes are TRBV10-2 and TRBJ1-6; D is possibly TRBD1 (6 bases). The sequenced sample was peripheral blood. The clonotype originates from a woman of 80 years or more with acute or convalescent COVID-19. Here the CDR3 reads CATARGGLQNNSPLHF. CDR3 bases: TGCGCCACCGCGAGGGGGGGGCTCCAGAATAATTCACCCCTCCACTTT.